These T cell receptor beta chains were read from a single sample in a study of blood T cells in healthy people across ages. One entry per CDR3 protein, called by TCRdb with MiXCR from the 5' RACE reads. The table has approximately 800,000 distinct CDR3 sequences, just under 25% seen once. This sample was shared with a second study, whose subject was T cells of mothers and their children.

Material: blood. The receptors stem from a boy between 5 and 17 years old in good health. Both conserved end residues are part of each CDR3. Each record gives: J gene, V gene, clone size, D gene, CDR3 protein, CDR3 DNA. The D gene is left open where the match is weak. Part of the rows lack a size; the others show once, few, many or a class for expanded clones.

TRBJ1-4	TRBV6-5	-	-	CASSLQGWSNEKLFF	TGTGCCAGCAGCCTCCAGGGGTGGTCCAATGAAAAACTGTTTTTT
TRBJ2-7	TRBV20-1	-	-	CSASGSIYEQYF	TGCAGTGCTAGCGGGAGTATCTACGAGCAGTACTTC
TRBJ1-1	TRBV7-3	few	TRBD1	CASSLTPTGYTEAFF	TGTGCCAGCAGCTTAACCCCGACAGGGTACACTGAAGCTTTCTTT
TRBJ2-5	TRBV6-9	few	-	CASSCSEETQYF	TGTGCCAGCAGTTGCTCAGAGGAGACCCAGTACTTC
TRBJ2-2	TRBV20-1	few	TRBD1	CSAKKGAYTGELFF	TGCAGTGCTAAGAAGGGGGCGTACACCGGGGAGCTGTTTTTT
TRBJ1-5	TRBV6-6	-	TRBD1	CASSYEGQSNQPQHF	TGTGCCAGCAGTTACGAGGGACAGAGCAATCAGCCCCAGCATTTT
TRBJ2-7	TRBV6-2/TRBV6-3	few	-	CASSYSAKSRYEQYF	TGTGCCAGCAGTTACTCGGCCAAGTCCCGCTACGAGCAGTACTTC
TRBJ1-1	TRBV6-2/TRBV6-3	-	-	CASGKTAVLPEAFF	TGTGCCAGCGGGAAGACCGCCGTGTTGCCTGAAGCTTTCTTT
TRBJ1-6	TRBV28	-	-	CASSWRGGRSPLHF	TGTGCCAGCAGTTGGCGCGGGGGCCGGTCACCCCTCCACTTT
TRBJ1-2	TRBV2	-	-	CASSEYGGSNYGYTF	TGTGCCAGCAGTGAATATGGGGGGAGTAACTATGGCTACACCTTC
TRBJ2-1	TRBV20-1	-	-	CSARNSWGEQFF	TGCAGTGCTAGGAACTCATGGGGTGAGCAGTTCTTC
TRBJ2-7	TRBV7-2	few	-	CASSRRTVEQYF	TGTGCCAGCAGCCGAAGGACTGTCGAGCAGTACTTC
TRBJ1-5	TRBV20-1	few	TRBD1	CSATGGAQPQHF	TGCAGTGCTACAGGGGGTGCTCAGCCCCAGCATTTT
TRBJ2-5	TRBV27	-	-	CASSHLAFPRETQYF	TGTGCCAGCAGCCACCTCGCCTTTCCCAGGGAGACCCAGTACTTC
TRBJ1-2	TRBV5-1	-	-	CASSLDQDGYTF	TGCGCCAGCAGCTTGGATCAAGACGGCTACACCTTC
TRBJ1-3	TRBV25-1	-	-	CASNPGSGNTIYF	TGTGCCAGCAATCCAGGGTCTGGAAACACCATATATTTT
TRBJ2-3	TRBV6-1	-	-	CASRPPGRTSTDTQYF	TGTGCCAGCAGGCCCCCGGGACGTACTAGCACAGATACGCAGTATTTT
TRBJ2-7	TRBV4-2	few	TRBD2	CASSEGGSGSYEQYF	TGTGCCAGCAGTGAAGGGGGTAGCGGGAGCTACGAGCAGTACTTC
TRBJ2-2	TRBV7-2	-	-	CASSQPASNTGELFF	TGTGCCAGCAGCCAGCCCGCCTCGAACACCGGGGAGCTGTTTTTT
TRBJ1-2	TRBV3-1	few	-	CASSQEMSNYGYTF	TGTGCCAGCAGCCAAGAAATGTCTAACTATGGCTACACCTTC
TRBJ1-2	TRBV29-1	few	-	CSVEWGAGVPNQYGYTF	TGCAGCGTTGAATGGGGGGCAGGGGTCCCGAATCAATATGGCTACACCTTC
TRBJ2-7	TRBV7-2	-	-	CASSLQGIHEQYF	TGTGCCAGCAGCTTACAAGGGATCCACGAGCAGTACTTC
TRBJ2-1	TRBV27	few	-	CASSRTAIYNEQFF	TGTGCCAGCAGCCGCACCGCGATCTACAATGAGCAGTTCTTC
TRBJ2-5	TRBV29-1	many	-	CSVGETQYF	TGCAGCGTTGGAGAGACCCAGTACTTC
TRBJ2-4	TRBV7-2	few	-	CASSQEQGRGKNIQYF	TGTGCCAGCAGTCAAGAACAGGGTAGGGGCAAAAACATTCAGTACTTC
TRBJ2-7	TRBV20-1	few	TRBD2	CSARVTSGYTYEQYF	TGCAGTGCTAGAGTCACTAGCGGGTATACCTACGAGCAGTACTTC
TRBJ2-5	TRBV6-5	-	-	CASSATSGTPQETQYF	TGTGCCAGCAGCGCTACCTCCGGGACACCACAAGAGACCCAGTACTTC
TRBJ2-5	TRBV28	few	TRBD2	CASSLERGVQETQYF	TGTGCCAGCAGTTTGGAGCGGGGGGTACAAGAGACCCAGTACTTC
TRBJ1-4	TRBV7-2	-	-	CASSLDTNEKLFF	TGTGCCAGCAGCTTAGACACGAATGAAAAACTGTTTTTT
TRBJ2-3	TRBV10-3	-	TRBD2	CASSAGTSGDTDTQYF	TGTGCCAGCAGCGCCGGGACTAGCGGGGACACAGATACGCAGTACTTT
TRBJ1-4	TRBV3-1	many	-	CASSPRGAGPNEKLFF	TGTGCCAGCAGCCCGCGGGGCGCGGGACCTAATGAAAAACTGTTTTTT
TRBJ2-1	TRBV25-1	few	-	CARKDSQLEYNEQFF	TGTGCCAGGAAGGACAGTCAACTCGAGTACAATGAGCAGTTCTTC
TRBJ2-7	TRBV12-3/TRBV12-4	-	-	CASSFSSDTYEQYF	TGTGCCAGCAGTTTCTCTAGCGACACCTACGAGCAGTACTTC
TRBJ2-5	TRBV5-1	-	-	CASSLGDIETQYF	TGCGCCAGCAGCCTGGGGGACATTGAGACCCAGTACTTC
TRBJ2-3	TRBV3-1	-	-	CASSHRVQGADTQYF	TGTGCCAGCAGCCATAGAGTGCAAGGCGCAGATACGCAGTATTTT
TRBJ2-7	TRBV18	few	-	CASSPGFEQYF	TGTGCCAGCTCACCAGGGTTCGAGCAGTACTTC
TRBJ2-7	TRBV7-9	-	-	CASSFSDHYEQYF	TGTGCCAGCAGCTTCAGTGACCACTACGAGCAGTACTTC
TRBJ2-4	TRBV28	few	TRBD2	CASLGGGAKNIQYF	TGTGCCAGCCTGGGCGGGGGGGCCAAAAACATTCAGTACTTC
TRBJ2-2	TRBV20-1	few	TRBD1	CSASGQGLNTGELFF	TGCAGTGCTTCGGGACAGGGATTAAACACCGGGGAGCTGTTTTTT
TRBJ2-7	TRBV27	-	TRBD2	CASSELIAGGPHEQYF	TGTGCCAGCAGCGAACTTATAGCGGGAGGGCCCCACGAGCAGTACTTC
TRBJ2-1	TRBV7-9	-	TRBD2	CASSPTSGSSYDEQFF	TGTGCCAGCAGCCCAACTAGCGGATCCTCCTACGATGAGCAGTTCTTC